This is a list of T cell receptor beta chains from one sample in a study of shared clonotypes between healthy human individuals. Method: immunoSEQ multiplex PCR; TCRdb's copy keeps in-frame clones and lacks some. The table records over 850,000 clones, around 78% of them present only once. The sample comprised memory CD4+ T cells from PBMCs. The receptor source for this set is a man in his late teens or twenties in good health. Some clones in this sample may be carry-over from other donors' samples. CDR3s include the opening cysteine and the closing phenylalanine or tryptophan. The D gene is left open where the match is weak.

j_gene: TRBJ1-2
d_gene: NA
v_gene: TRBV29-1
CDR3nt: TGCAGCGTTGAAGAGGGGCGGGGAAACGGCTACACCTTC
CDR3aa: CSVEEGRGNGYTF

j_gene: TRBJ1-5
d_gene: TRBD1
v_gene: TRBV15
CDR3nt: TGTGCCACCAGCAGAGATCTTGACAGGGCCTTGCAGCCCCAGCATTTT
CDR3aa: CATSRDLDRALQPQHF

j_gene: TRBJ2-5
d_gene: NA
v_gene: TRBV7-9
CDR3nt: TGTGCCAGCAGCTTAGGGGCGAAGGAGACCCAGTACTTC
CDR3aa: CASSLGAKETQYF

j_gene: TRBJ2-7
d_gene: NA
v_gene: TRBV6-5
CDR3nt: TGTGCCAGCAGTTCCCCCCGAAGCGCGAGCTCCTACGAGCAGTACTTC
CDR3aa: CASSSPRSASSYEQYF

j_gene: TRBJ2-2
d_gene: NA
v_gene: TRBV18
CDR3nt: TGTGCCAGCTCACCATATTTGGACCTCATGACCGGGGAGCTGTTTTTT
CDR3aa: CASSPYLDLMTGELFF

j_gene: TRBJ2-5
d_gene: NA
v_gene: TRBV7-2
CDR3nt: TGTGCCAGCAGCTTAAGGGGGGCAGGGGAAAGGGAGACCCAGTACTTC
CDR3aa: CASSLRGAGERETQYF

j_gene: TRBJ2-7
d_gene: NA
v_gene: TRBV29-1
CDR3nt: TGCAGCGCCCGGGATCCCACCTACGAGCAGTACTTC
CDR3aa: CSARDPTYEQYF

j_gene: TRBJ2-1
d_gene: NA
v_gene: TRBV28
CDR3nt: TGTGCCAGCAGTTCACCGGGACCCAGCTCCTACAATGAGCAGTTCTTC
CDR3aa: CASSSPGPSSYNEQFF

j_gene: TRBJ2-7
d_gene: TRBD2
v_gene: TRBV7-9
CDR3nt: TGTGCCAGCAGCTGGGGACTAAACTCCGGCGAGCAGTACTTC
CDR3aa: CASSWGLNSGEQYF

j_gene: TRBJ2-5
d_gene: TRBD2
v_gene: TRBV15
CDR3nt: TGTGCCACCAGCAGAGGGTTTTTAGCGGGAGGGAAGGAGACCCAGTACTTC
CDR3aa: CATSRGFLAGGKETQYF

j_gene: TRBJ2-6
d_gene: NA
v_gene: TRBV14
CDR3nt: TGTGCCAGCAGCCAAGGAGGATCTGGGGCCAACGTCCTGACTTTC
CDR3aa: CASSQGGSGANVLTF

j_gene: TRBJ2-7
d_gene: TRBD2
v_gene: TRBV30
CDR3nt: TGTGCCTTCGGAAAAAGGACTAGCGGGAGAGCCGAGCAGTACTTC
CDR3aa: CAFGKRTSGRAEQYF

j_gene: TRBJ2-2
d_gene: TRBD1
v_gene: TRBV6-6
CDR3nt: TGTGCCAGCAGTTACCTCGGACAGGGGAACACCGGGGAGCTGTTTTTT
CDR3aa: CASSYLGQGNTGELFF

j_gene: TRBJ1-5
d_gene: NA
v_gene: TRBV2
CDR3nt: TGTGCCAGCAGTACGGACAGCAACAATCAGCCCCAGCATTTT
CDR3aa: CASSTDSNNQPQHF

j_gene: TRBJ2-2
d_gene: NA
v_gene: TRBV5-1
CDR3nt: TGCGCCAGCAGCCCCGAATCCGGGGAGCTGTTTTTT
CDR3aa: CASSPESGELFF

j_gene: TRBJ1-5
d_gene: TRBD1
v_gene: TRBV4-3
CDR3nt: TGCGCCAGCAGCCAAGATGGGACAGGGAGTCAGCCCCAGCATTTT
CDR3aa: CASSQDGTGSQPQHF